The sequence of this T cell receptor beta chain was determined in a study of graft-versus-host responses after intestinal transplantation. Study background: All recipients were transplanted with multivisceral, liver-intestinal, or isolated intestinal grafts.

Concerning this clone itself: Its specificity is unknown.

Findings of the study overall: GvH clones occurred in recipient marrow; some first appeared in ileum or blood.

Profiled with immunoSEQ multiplex PCR; TCRdb holds only in-frame clones, not every one. The sample consists of tens of thousands of clones, around 90% of them appearing once. V shed 5 bases, J shed 4 bases, and the junction held 4 bases outside the gene matches. CDR3 length: 14 amino acids. CDR1 is SGHVS and CDR2 is FQNEAQ in the germline V gene. The receptor was isolated from a human patient who received an intestinal transplant, so some T cells may come from the graft donor. The genes are TRBV7-8 and TRBJ1-2; TRBD1 matches 10 bases. The source was PBMCs, collected 26 days after transplant. For the CDR3, the DNA is TGTGCCAGCAGCCAGACAGGGGGCTTCTATGGCTACACCTTC. This encodes CASSQTGGFYGYTF.